Listed here are 15 T cell receptor beta chains from one sample, sequenced in a study of blood T cell repertoires in COVID-19. Assay: immunoSEQ multiplex PCR; the TCRdb copy retains only in-frame clones and omits some. The table shows about 45,000 clones, with 75% to 85% occurring only once. The sample taken for sequencing was peripheral blood. These receptors were taken from an elderly man in a cohort sampled during active COVID-19.

The chain has TRBV2 and TRBJ2-7, with D unresolved. Germline V lookup: CDR1 SNHLY, CDR2 FYNNEI. The CDR3 runs 13 residues. Trimming stripped 2 bases from V and 6 bases from J, with 11 bases between. CDR3 nucleotides: TGTGCCAGCAGTGAATGGGTGACAATCGAGCAGTACTTC. Its translation is CASSEWVTIEQYF.

The table lists this clone with a count of one. The chain carries TRBV6-1 and TRBJ1-5; D is unclear. The CDR3 loop spans 13 amino acids. The germline V and J ends were trimmed by 3 bases and 5 bases, with 8 bases remaining between them. In germline, CDR1 is MNHNS, CDR2 SASEGT. CDR3 sequence: CASSDGRHQPQHF. Written as DNA, the CDR3 is TGTGCCAGCAGTGATGGGAGACATCAGCCCCAGCATTTT.

The V call is TRBV4-3, the J call TRBJ2-2; 8 nucleotides line up with TRBD2. Looked up from germline, CDR1 is LGHNA and CDR2 is YSLEER. The CDR3 has 16 residues. J was trimmed by 4 bases and V by 4 bases; bases with no gene match: 8. In nucleotides, the CDR3 is TGCGCCAGCAGCCGATCCGGACTAGCAGTCACCGGGGAGCTGTTTTTT. Translation gives CASSRSGLAVTGELFF.

This chain joins TRBV28 and TRBJ1-2, with 9 positions matching TRBD1. The V gene end was trimmed by 4 bases and the J gene end by 2 bases; junction bases not matched to a gene: 8. This CDR3 has 16 residues. Per the germline V gene, CDR1 is MDHEN and CDR2 is SYDVKM. The chain's CDR3 is CASSSVRDRDNYGYTF. CDR3 in DNA: TGTGCCAGCAGTTCCGTCCGGGACAGGGACAACTATGGCTACACCTTC.

The gene calls are TRBV5-8 and TRBJ1-1; 9 nucleotides line up with TRBD1. Germline CDR1 reads SGHTS; CDR2 reads YDEGEE. The CDR3 is 15 amino acids. Germline trimming cut 4 bases from V and 5 bases from J; bases unmatched to any gene: 9. The CDR3 DNA is TGTGCCAGCAGCCATTGGGGACAGGGATTGACTGAAGCTTTCTTT. As protein: CASSHWGQGLTEAFF.

This rearrangement joins TRBV19 to TRBJ2-1, with D possibly TRBD2 on 6 matching bases. The germline CDR1 and CDR2 sequences are LNHDA and SQIVND (reference sequence). Trimming removed 10 bases from V and 0 bases from J, with 19 bases in between. CDR3 length equals 16 residues. The CDR3 is CATRRGGKTSYNEQFF. The CDR3 DNA is TGTGCCACTAGGCGGGGCGGGAAAACCTCCTACAATGAGCAGTTCTTC.

This chain joins TRBV10-3 and TRBJ2-3; 7 bases match TRBD1. The CDR3 spans 14 residues. With V trimmed by 6 bases and J by 3 bases, 6 bases remained unmatched. CDR1 is ENHRY and CDR2 is SYGVKD in the germline V gene. The CDR3 loop reads CAIRVDRDTDTQYF. The CDR3 bases are TGTGCCATCAGGGTAGACAGGGATACAGATACGCAGTATTTT.

The chain uses TRBV11-2 and TRBJ2-1; 14 bases map to TRBD2. CDR3 size: 18 residues. Trimming at V came to 5 bases and at J to 5 bases, leaving 11 bases not matched to a gene. Per germline, CDR1 SGHAT and CDR2 FQNNGV. CDR3 nucleotide sequence: TGTGCCAGCAGCCCCGGGACTAGCGGGAGAAGGTTTCACAATGAGCAGTTCTTC. This gives the protein CASSPGTSGRRFHNEQFF.

V is TRBV27 and J is TRBJ2-3; 8 nucleotides match TRBD2. After removal of 6 bases from V and 0 bases from J, the junction contained 11 bases not matched to a gene. This CDR3 has 17 residues. The germline V gene encodes CDR1 MNHEY and CDR2 SMNVEV (reference sequence). DNA of the CDR3: TGTGCCAGCAGCCGAAGAGGCGGGAGGTCTAGCACAGATACGCAGTATTTT. Amino acids: CASSRRGGRSSTDTQYF.

The gene calls are TRBV18 and TRBJ2-3, with D possibly matching TRBD1 (5 bases). Trimming stripped 5 bases from V and 3 bases from J, with 12 bases between. CDR3 size: 14 residues. In germline, CDR1 is KGHSH, CDR2 LQKENI. The CDR3 region is CASSSRAKTDTQYF. The CDR3 nucleotides read TGTGCCAGCTCATCCAGGGCGAAGACAGATACGCAGTATTTT.

V gene TRBV5-1 combines with J gene TRBJ2-7; 9 bases map to TRBD1. Trimming cost V 7 bases and J 1 base; bases outside gene matches: 12. Germline values: CDR1 SGHRS, CDR2 YFSETQ. This CDR3 is 16 amino acids long. DNA for the CDR3: TGCGCCAGCGCTCTCTTTGGGACAGGGAGTTCCTACGAGCAGTACTTC. Translating it yields CASALFGTGSSYEQYF.

The chain uses TRBV3-1 (or the pseudogene TRBV3-2) and TRBJ2-7, with 7 nucleotides matching TRBD2. V was clipped by 4 bases and J by 5 bases; unmatched bases: 11. This CDR3 is built from 15 residues. Germline V CDR1 and CDR2: LGHDT, YNNKEL (reference sequence). CDR3 DNA sequence: TGTGCCAGCAGCCGATCACGGCGGGAGAATAACGAGCAGTACTTC. It yields the protein CASSRSRRENNEQYF.

The CDR3 reads CASGTGGGETQYF. CDR3 coding DNA: TGTGCCAGCGGGACAGGGGGCGGAGAGACCCAGTACTTC. The genes are TRBV7-9 and TRBJ2-5; TRBD1 agrees at 12 bases. CDR1 SEHNR and CDR2 FQNEAQ come from the germline V gene (reference sequence). The ends lost 8 bases at V and 4 bases at J; junction bases unmatched: 2. The CDR3 contains 13 residues.

The V gene is TRBV5-6, the J gene TRBJ2-3; no clear D gene. V was shortened by 2 bases and J by 1 base, with 8 bases between the two germline ends. The CDR3 is made up of 14 amino acids. Per the germline V gene, CDR1 is SGHDT and CDR2 is YYEEEE. Written as DNA, the CDR3 is TGTGCCAGCAGCTTAAGACGGGGCACAGATACGCAGTATTTT. Encoded protein: CASSLRRGTDTQYF.

The chain has TRBV7-9 and TRBJ2-2; no clear D gene. V was trimmed by 10 bases and J by 1 base, leaving 10 bases between them. The CDR3 loop spans 13 amino acids. Germline V gene lookup returns CDR1 SEHNR and CDR2 FQNEAQ (reference sequence). CDR3 DNA: TGTGCCACCCCTCGAGGGAACACCGGGGAGCTGTTTTTT. Its protein is CATPRGNTGELFF.